This is a list of T cell receptor beta chains from one sample in a study of tumor and adjacent non-tumor tissue in lung cancer. One entry per CDR3 protein, called by TCRdb with MiXCR from the multiplex PCR reads. Here the sample spans about 120,000 distinct CDR3 sequences, approximately 71% being singletons. What was sequenced was lung tumor tissue. The receptors come from a man aged 25-45 years with non-small cell lung cancer. The CDR3 runs from the conserved cysteine through the conserved F or W. D genes are given only for firm matches. Some rows have no size entry. The others give once, few or many, or a class for an expanded clone.

j_call d_call clone_size v_call cdr3_aa cdr3_nt
TRBJ1-1 . . TRBV6-5 CASSYRRRDTETFF TGTGCCAGCAGTTACAGGAGGAGGGACACTGAAACTTTCTTT
TRBJ1-1 . . TRBV20-1 CNARIGPRGTEAFF TGCAATGCTAGAATCGGGCCACGCGGCACTGAAGCCTTCTTT
TRBJ1-5 . few TRBV5-6 CASSFPLGGSNQPQHF TGTGCCAGCAGCTTCCCCTTGGGGGGGAGCAATCAGCCCCAGCATTTT
TRBJ1-1 . . TRBV11-2 CASSLGFDRPEAFF TGTGCCAGCAGCTTAGGCTTCGACAGGCCGGAAGCTTTCTTT
TRBJ1-2 . . TRBV20-1 CSASSAGGVVRHYGYTF TGCAGTGCGTCATCGGCTGGTGGTGTCGTCAGGCACTATGGTTACACCTTC
TRBJ1-1 . . TRBV29-1 CSTQGNGVATEAFF TGCAGCACACAGGGTAATGGTGTTGCCACTGAAGCTTTCTTT
TRBJ1-2 . many TRBV6-2/TRBV6-3 CASSYLYGYTF TGTGCCAGCAGTTACTTGTATGGCTACACCTTC
TRBJ2-5 . many TRBV5-6 CASSRSVQETQYF TGTGCCAGCAGCAGATCGGTCCAAGAGACCCAGTACTTC
TRBJ2-5 TRBD2 . TRBV10-2 CANTGTSGQETQYF TGCGCCAACACTGGGACTAGCGGACAAGAGACCCAGTACTTC
TRBJ2-5 TRBD1 . TRBV29-1 CSGLRQGNGLAAQYF TGCAGCGGGCTCAGACAGGGAAACGGACTTGCGGCCCAGTACTTC
TRBJ2-7 . . TRBV19 CASSELRGGYEQYF TGTGCCAGTAGCGAGCTGAGGGGGGGCTACGAGCAGTACTTC
TRBJ2-7 . . TRBV6-5 CVSSYNREYGQYF TGTGTCAGCAGTTACAACAGGGAGTACGGGCAGTACTTC
TRBJ2-7 TRBD1 many TRBV20-1 CSAATGYEQYF TGCAGTGCTGCGACAGGGTACGAGCAGTACTTC
TRBJ1-5 TRBD1 many TRBV12-3/TRBV12-4 CASRRTGNQPQHF TGTGCCAGCAGAAGGACAGGGAATCAGCCCCAGCATTTT
TRBJ1-2 TRBD1 many TRBV6-2/TRBV6-3 CASSYRTPGGLNYGYTF TGTGCCAGCAGTTACCGAACCCCAGGGGGGCTGAACTATGGCTACACCTTC
TRBJ1-6 . . TRBV20-1 CSARASDRSSYNLPLHF TGCAGTGCTAGAGCCTCCGACAGGAGCTCCTATAACTTACCCCTCCACTTT
TRBJ2-5 . . TRBV11-2 CASSSTVVWTEETQYF TGTGCCAGCAGCTCAACGGTGGTCTGGACAGAAGAGACCCAGTACTTC
TRBJ1-6 . many TRBV20-1 CSARDGPVISPLHF TGCAGTGCTAGAGATGGGCCAGTAATTTCACCCCTCCACTTT
TRBJ2-7 . many TRBV6-1 CASSEWVNYEQYF TGTGCCAGCAGTGAATGGGTAAACTACGAGCAGTACTTC
TRBJ2-7 . once TRBV4-2 CASSLTPESDYVQYF TGCGCCAGCAGCCTCACCCCGGAGTCGGACTACGTGCAGTACTTC
TRBJ2-3 . many TRBV6-2/TRBV6-3 CASSRWDNTDTQYF TGTGCCAGCAGTCGATGGGACAATACAGATACGCAGTATTTT
TRBJ2-5 . many TRBV29-1 CSVEDEALANQETQYF TGCAGCGTTGAAGATGAAGCGCTAGCGAACCAAGAGACCCAGTACTTC
TRBJ2-7 . . TRBV20-1 CSFLFPSSEQYF TGCAGTTTTCTCTTTCCATCCTCCGAGCAGTACTTC
TRBJ1-5 . . TRBV20-1 CRATTGGLWHF TGCAGAGCGACAACAGGCGGTCTATGGCATTTT
TRBJ2-7 . . TRBV4-1 CATSHDETGQTYEQYF TGCGCCACCAGTCATGACGAGACAGGACAGACCTACGAGCAGTACTTC
TRBJ2-7 . . TRBV5-4 CASSFYRRLLEQYF TGTGCCAGCAGCTTCTACAGGCGCCTGTTGGAGCAGTACTTC
TRBJ2-5 . . TRBV24-1 CATSDPSPNVGRVETQYF TGTGCCACCAGTGACCCGTCCCCCAATGTCGGGCGAGTGGAGACCCAGTACTTC
TRBJ1-6 TRBD1 . TRBV11-2 CTSSLTSGTGNSPLHF TGTACCAGTAGCTTGACCTCCGGGACAGGGAATTCACCCCTCCACTTT
TRBJ2-7 TRBD1 once TRBV11-2 CTSSLNRGHEQYF TGTACCAGCAGTCTCAACAGGGGCCACGAGCAGTACTTC
TRBJ2-5 . . TRBV6-2/TRBV6-3 CASSYMGDTQYF TGTGCTAGCAGTTACATGGGAGACACCCAGTACTTC
TRBJ2-3 TRBD2 . TRBV5-4 CANSSKAVLADGSTDTQYF TGTGCCAACAGCTCCAAAGCGGTACTAGCGGATGGAAGCACAGATACGCAGTATTTT
TRBJ2-1 . few TRBV14 CASSHRDQDEQFF TGTGCCAGCAGCCACAGGGACCAGGATGAGCAGTTCTTC
TRBJ1-2 TRBD1 . TRBV6-5 CASSRDGVQGANDGYTF TGTGCCAGCAGCCGAGATGGCGTACAGGGGGCTAACGATGGCTACACCTTC
TRBJ2-5 . . TRBV20-1 CSTRAGSNHPGQETQYF TGCAGTACTAGAGCCGGGTCCAACCACCCGGGCCAAGAGACCCAGTACTTT
TRBJ2-7 TRBD2 few TRBV30 CAWSTTSGTLEYF TGTGCCTGGAGTACTACTAGCGGGACTCTGGAGTACTTC
TRBJ1-1 . . TRBV28 CATNWGPTEAFF TGTGCCACCAACTGGGGTCCCACTGAAGCTTTCTTT
TRBJ1-6 . . TRBV7-9 CASSFAARGPPLHF TGTGCCAGCAGCTTTGCGGCAAGAGGGCCACCCCTCCACTTT
TRBJ2-1 TRBD2 . TRBV29-1 CSVDQTSGRNNEQFF TGCAGCGTCGATCAGACTAGCGGGAGAAACAATGAGCAGTTCTTC
TRBJ2-3 TRBD1 . TRBV24-1 CATSDLGQASSTDTQYF TGTGCCACCAGTGACCTAGGACAGGCATCTAGCACAGATACGCAGTATTTT
TRBJ2-1 TRBD1 . TRBV5-1 CASSLTGVTYNEQFF TGCGCCAGCAGCCTAACAGGGGTCACCTACAATGAGCAGTTCTTC
TRBJ1-1 TRBD1 many TRBV12-3/TRBV12-4 CASSLTTGGTEAFF TGTGCCAGCAGTCTTACGACAGGGGGCACTGAAGCTTTCTTT
TRBJ2-2 . . TRBV11-3 CASGRVTRESGELFF TGTGCCAGCGGCCGGGTGACGAGAGAATCCGGGGAGCTGTTTTTT
TRBJ2-7 . . TRBV7-9 CASSKDQGYEQYF TGTGCCAGCAGCAAAGACCAGGGCTACGAGCAGTACTTC
TRBJ2-3 TRBD1 few TRBV5-1 CASSYGQGGDTQYF TGCGCCAGCAGCTACGGACAGGGAGGAGATACGCAGTATTTT
TRBJ2-7 . . TRBV7-2 CASSIIGVTSYEQYF TGTGCCAGCAGCATAATTGGAGTCACCTCCTACGAGCAGTACTTC
TRBJ2-3 . . TRBV11-3 CASSSSGRDTHYF TGTGCCAGCAGCTCATCCGGGCGGGATACGCACTATTTT
TRBJ2-7 . . TRBV10-2 CASLAGPGGFYEQYF TGCGCCAGCTTGGCAGGCCCCGGGGGCTTCTACGAGCAGTACTTC
TRBJ2-6 TRBD1 . TRBV12-3/TRBV12-4 CVSSSSGTEISGANVLTF TGTGTCAGCAGTTCCTCCGGGACAGAAATCTCTGGGGCCAACGTCCTGACTTTC
TRBJ2-1 . . TRBV7-9 CASSPQAGLISEQFF TGTGCCAGCAGCCCACAGGCGGGACTTATAAGTGAGCAGTTCTTC
TRBJ2-3 . . TRBV11-2 CASWGSSDTDTQYF TGTGCCAGCTGGGGGTCTAGCGACACAGATACGCAGTATTTT
TRBJ1-2 . many TRBV12-3/TRBV12-4 CASSSQGSEGYTF TGTGCCAGCAGTTCCCAGGGTTCAGAGGGCTACACCTTC
TRBJ2-7 . . TRBV6-2/TRBV6-3 CGSSWTCYEQYF TGTGGCAGCAGTTGGACATGCTACGAGCAGTACTTC
TRBJ2-1 . . TRBV4-2 CASSQHTHSGGTYNEQFF TGTGCCAGCAGCCAACACACTCATAGTGGGGGGACCTACAATGAGCAGTTCTTC
TRBJ1-4 . . TRBV5-6 CTSRPSYRPAPTNEKLFF TGTACCAGCAGACCTTCGTACAGGCCGGCACCAACTAATGAAAAACTGTTTTTT
TRBJ2-1 TRBD2 . TRBV20-1 CSPRAAGDYNEQLF TGCAGTCCTAGAGCCGCGGGAGACTACAATGAGCAGTTGTTC
TRBJ2-1 . many TRBV4-2 CASSQDSTSGGNEQFF TGTGCCAGCAGCCAAGATTCTACTTCCGGAGGGAATGAGCAGTTCTTC